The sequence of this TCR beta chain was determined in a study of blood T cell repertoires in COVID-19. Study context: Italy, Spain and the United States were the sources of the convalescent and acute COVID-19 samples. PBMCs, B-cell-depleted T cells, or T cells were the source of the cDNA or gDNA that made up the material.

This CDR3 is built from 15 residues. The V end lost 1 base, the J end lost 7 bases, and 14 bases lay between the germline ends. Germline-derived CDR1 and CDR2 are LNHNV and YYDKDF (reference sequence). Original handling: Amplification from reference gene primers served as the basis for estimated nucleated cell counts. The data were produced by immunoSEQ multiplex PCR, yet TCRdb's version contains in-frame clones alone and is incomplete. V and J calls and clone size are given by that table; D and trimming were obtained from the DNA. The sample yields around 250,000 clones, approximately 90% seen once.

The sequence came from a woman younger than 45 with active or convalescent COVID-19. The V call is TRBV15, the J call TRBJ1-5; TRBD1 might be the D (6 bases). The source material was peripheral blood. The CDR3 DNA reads TGTGCCACCAGCAGAGGTAACAGGGACGGGCAGCCCCAGCATTTT. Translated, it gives CATSRGNRDGQPQHF.